This TCR beta chain was obtained from a study of CD8 T cells in ankylosing spondylitis. Study-wide findings and caveats: Some of the motif variants had earlier been found in reactive arthritis patients' fluid and blood.

V lost 3 bases, J lost 7 bases, and 15 bases lay in between. The CDR3 is made up of 14 amino acids. This clonotype appeared a few times. What it binds is not known. TCRdb fed the 5' RACE reads into MiXCR, producing one record per CDR3 protein. The sample holds roughly 150,000 distinct CDR3 sequences, around 8.9% seen once. V and J are TRBV12-3 or TRBV12-4 and TRBJ1-2, with D maybe TRBD1 (6 bases). Sample: blood, either unsorted or a sorted T cell fraction (not recorded which). This sequence originates from a female donor with ankylosing spondylitis or in good health (not recorded which). The CDR3 here is CASSLGIGGFGYTF. Written as DNA, the CDR3 is TGTGCCAGCAGTTTGGGTATTGGGGGCTTTGGCTACACCTTC.